One sample yielded the 31 T cell receptor beta chains listed below, sequenced in a study of metastatic and nonmetastatic thyroid tumors. Prior to thyroid surgery, none of the patients had received any treatment. TCRdb called clones again from the PCR reads with MiXCR. The data contain under 5,500 clones, about 26% of them seen just once; the ten biggest clones take up approximately 15%. Sequenced: adjacent normal tissue. The receptor source for this set is a female donor with papillary thyroid cancer or a benign thyroid nodule (not recorded which). Some clones in this sample may be carry-over from other donors' samples.

The V gene is TRBV20-1, the J gene TRBJ1-1; weak D call: TRBD1 (6 bases). The V gene's germline CDR1 is DFQATT and CDR2 SNEGSKA (reference sequence). The germline V and J ends were trimmed by 4 bases and 5 bases, with 14 bases remaining between them. The CDR3 spans 13 residues. This chain's CDR3 is CSAMELGGTEAFF. CDR3 DNA sequence: TGCAGTGCTATGGAATTAGGGGGAACTGAAGCTTTCTTT.

This clone is judged medium-sized. The V call is TRBV20-1, the J call TRBJ2-7, with a possible D match to TRBD2 (6 bases). The CDR3 is 15 amino acids. V was shortened by 0 bases and J by 1 base, with 13 bases between the two germline ends. Germline CDR1 reads DFQATT; CDR2 reads SNEGSKA (reference sequence). The CDR3 region has the DNA TGCAGTGCTAGAGATCCCAGCGGGCCGTCCTACGAGCAGTACTTC. It translates to CSARDPSGPSYEQYF.

This clone counts as medium-sized. This chain links TRBV19 with TRBJ1-1; no definite D call. Trimming shortened V by 4 bases and J by 0 bases, and 9 bases separated the two germline ends. Germline loops: CDR1 LNHDA, CDR2 SQIVND (reference sequence). This CDR3 is 14 amino acids long. CDR3 loop: CASSRPEVNTEAFF. The CDR3 DNA reads TGTGCCAGTAGTAGACCAGAAGTGAACACTGAAGCTTTCTTT. The full variable domain, in which reference TRBV19 and TRBJ1-1 provide the parts outside the CDR3, is DGGITQSPKYLFRKEGQNVTLSCEQNLNHDAMYWYRQDPGQGLRLIYYSQIVNDFQKGDIAEGYSVSREKKESFPLTVTSAQKNPTAFYLCASSRPEVNTEAFFGQGTRLTVV.

This clone was recorded at least ten times. Possible read error: a much larger clone is one base away. The chain joins TRBV20-1 to TRBJ2-1; D not certain. The CDR3 sequence is 14 residues long. Germline CDR1 and CDR2: DFQATT and SNEGSKA (reference sequence). The CDR3 DNA reads TGCAGTGCCGGAAACATGGTTGGTTACAATGGGCAGTTCTTC. Translating it yields CSAGNMVGYNGQFF.

This chain joins TRBV12-3 or TRBV12-4 and TRBJ2-2; D gene ambiguous. Trimming took off 5 bases at V and 4 bases at J, with 5 bases between the two ends. The CDR3 is 12 amino acids. CDR3 sequence (DNA): TGTGCCAGCAGTCGACCCACCGGGGAGCTGTTTTTT. Amino acid sequence: CASSRPTGELFF.

In this sample, this clone is medium-sized. The gene calls are TRBV6-1 and TRBJ1-3; 8 bases agree with TRBD1. Looked up from germline, CDR1 is MNHNS and CDR2 is SASEGT. This CDR3 spans 15 amino acids. Germline trimming cut 6 bases from V and 2 bases from J; bases unmatched to any gene: 6. This CDR3 is CASSRTTGAGNTIYF. The DNA for the CDR3 is TGTGCCAGCAGCCGGACGACAGGGGCTGGAAACACCATATATTTT.

This clone has a single count. The chain employs TRBV20-1 and TRBJ2-3; 8 nucleotides agree with TRBD2. CDR1 is DFQATT and CDR2 is SNEGSKA in the germline V gene (reference sequence). The trim removed 2 bases at V and 1 base at J, leaving 5 bases unmatched. The CDR3 has 15 residues. As DNA, the CDR3 is TGCAGTGCTAGAATCCTAGCGGGTGGCACAGATACGCAGTATTTT. It yields the protein CSARILAGGTDTQYF.

The chain is built from TRBV11-2 and TRBJ2-7; D might be TRBD1 (6 bases). The germline gives CDR1 SGHAT, CDR2 FQNNGV. V lost 8 bases and J 2 bases, leaving 16 bases between the germline ends. This CDR3 comprises 14 residues. In DNA, the CDR3 is TGTGCCAGCGCTAGGACAGACACCCCCTACGAGCAGTACTTC. It codes for CASARTDTPYEQYF.

The chain employs TRBV10-3 and TRBJ1-1; no firm D call. The ends were cut back, 4 bases at V and 3 bases at J, with 12 bases in the middle. Germline loops: CDR1 ENHRY, CDR2 SYGVKD. This CDR3 has 14 amino acids. CDR3 bases: TGTGCCATCAGTGGTCAAGGCGCGGACACTGAAGCTTTCTTT. It translates to CAISGQGADTEAFF.

This chain links TRBV12-3 or TRBV12-4 with TRBJ1-1, with D possibly being TRBD1 (5 bases). This CDR3 is 14 amino acids long. Trimming pared 6 bases from V and 2 bases from J, leaving 13 bases between. CDR3 loop: CASSAGFLNTEAFF. The CDR3 DNA reads as TGTGCCAGCAGCGCAGGGTTTTTAAACACTGAAGCTTTCTTT.

The chain couples TRBV2 to TRBJ1-2; 7 nucleotides match TRBD1. Germline CDR1 is SNHLY and CDR2 is FYNNEI. The CDR3 consists of 14 residues. Germline trimming cut 4 bases from V and 4 bases from J; bases unmatched to any gene: 6. DNA of the CDR3: TGTGCCAGCAGTGCACAGGGGCCGACCTATGGCTACACCTTC. The encoded protein is CASSAQGPTYGYTF.

This clone appeared a few times. The rearrangement uses TRBV19 and TRBJ2-2, with 7 nucleotides matching TRBD2. The V gene's germline CDR1 is LNHDA and CDR2 SQIVND (reference sequence). The CDR3 loop spans 15 amino acids. The V gene end was trimmed by 4 bases and the J gene end by 6 bases; junction bases not matched to a gene: 8. The CDR3 bases are TGTGCCAGTAGTAAAGAGCGGGAAAAAGCCGGGGAGCTGTTTTTT. It encodes CASSKEREKAGELFF.

This clone has just a few counts. The genes are TRBV27 and TRBJ2-4; 9 bases fit TRBD1. Germline assignment: CDR1 MNHEY and CDR2 SMNVEV (reference sequence). The ends lost 6 bases at V and 7 bases at J; junction bases unmatched: 7. CDR3 length equals 14 residues. CDR3 in DNA: TGTGCCAGCAGGCCTACAGGGGGCGCCAACATTCAGTACTTC. As protein: CASRPTGGANIQYF.

At least ten counts were recorded for this clone. V is TRBV10-2 and J is TRBJ2-1, with 8 nucleotides matching TRBD1. Germline V gene data show CDR1 as WSHSY and CDR2 as SAAADI. The CDR3 runs 14 residues. Germline trimming cut 6 bases from V and 4 bases from J; bases unmatched to any gene: 5. CDR3 protein: CASSRDRTYNEQFF. As DNA, the CDR3 is TGCGCCAGCAGCCGGGACAGGACATACAATGAGCAGTTCTTC.

By share, this clone ranks as medium-sized (0.01 to 0.1%). The V call is TRBV5-1, the J call TRBJ2-7, with TRBD2 matching 7 bases. The V and J ends lost 1 base and 5 bases, in that order; junction bases with no gene match: 9. Germline-derived CDR1 and CDR2 are SGHRS and YFSETQ. This CDR3 spans 15 amino acids. This CDR3 reads CASSLISGVEDEQYF. As DNA, the CDR3 is TGCGCCAGCAGCTTGATCAGCGGGGTGGAAGACGAGCAGTACTTC.

This clone was observed a handful of times. V and J are TRBV12-3 or TRBV12-4 and TRBJ1-2; 8 nucleotides match TRBD1. V dropped 6 bases and J dropped 8; count of bases not matched to a gene: 5. CDR3 length: 12 residues. Here the CDR3 reads CASSGTGFGYTF. The DNA for the CDR3 is TGTGCCAGCAGCGGGACAGGATTCGGCTACACCTTC.

This clone turned up a few times. The V gene is TRBV24-1, the J gene TRBJ1-2; 7 bases are shared with TRBD1. The CDR3 contains 14 residues. Germline V gene sequence: CDR1 KGHDR, CDR2 SFDVKD. V was pared by 4 bases and J by 8 bases, with 9 bases of the junction left unmatched. CDR3 bases: TGTGCCACCAGTGACCCAGGGACAGCCAAAGGCTACACCTTC. It encodes CATSDPGTAKGYTF.

The chain couples TRBV5-1 to TRBJ2-7; D call uncertain. CDR1 and CDR2 (germline): SGHRS, YFSETQ. Trimming removed 9 bases from V and 2 bases from J, with 21 bases in between. There are 15 residues in the CDR3. The CDR3 sequence is CATRRNSETAYEQYF. CDR3 nucleotide sequence: TGCGCCACCCGGCGTAACAGTGAAACGGCCTACGAGCAGTACTTC.

At least ten counts were recorded for this clone. A much larger clonotype is one base distant, so this may be a read error. The sample contains more than one DNA sequence encoding this CDR3. The V and J genes are TRBV20-1 and TRBJ2-3, with D perhaps assigned TRBD1 or TRBD2 (6 bases each). The CDR3 contains 16 residues. Trimming cost V 0 bases and J 3 bases, with 16 bases left between them. The germline gives CDR1 DFQATT, CDR2 SNEGSKA (reference sequence). CDR3 region: CSARDPLGGRTDTQYF. Written as DNA, the CDR3 is TGCAGTGCTAGAGACCCCCTTGGGGGGCGGACAGATACGCAGTATTTT.

This clone was detected only a few times. The chain recombines TRBV20-1 with TRBJ1-6, with D tentatively TRBD1 (6 bases). The germline V and J ends were trimmed by 0 bases and 8 bases, with 17 bases remaining between them. This CDR3 comprises 16 residues. Germline lookup yields CDR1 DFQATT and CDR2 SNEGSKA (reference sequence). The CDR3 reads CSARDFRAGVYSPLHF. The CDR3 DNA follows: TGCAGTGCTAGAGATTTCAGGGCAGGGGTTTATTCACCCCTCCACTTT.

This chain's CDR3 is CASSQGQAYEQYF. The CDR3 nucleotides read TGCGCCAGCAGCCAAGGACAGGCCTACGAGCAGTACTTC. This chain uses TRBV4-1 with TRBJ2-7; maybe TRBD1 (6 bases). Between the trimmed V and J ends, which lost 1 base and 2 bases, there was a span of 6 bases. Germline V gives CDR1 MGHRA, CDR2 YSYEKL. This CDR3 spans 13 amino acids.

The chain is built from TRBV28 and TRBJ1-1; perhaps TRBD1 as D (6 bases). Trimming cost V 8 bases and J 8 bases, with 18 bases left between them. Germline V lookup: CDR1 MDHEN, CDR2 SYDVKM. The length of the CDR3 is 13 residues. DNA of the CDR3: TGTGCCAGCCAAGACGGACAGCCAGGGGAAGCTTTCTTT. This gives the protein CASQDGQPGEAFF. Full variable domain (missing parts from reference TRBV28 and TRBJ1-1): DVKVTQSSRYLVKRTGEKVFLECVQDMDHENMFWYRQDPGLGLRLIYFSYDVKMKEKGDIPEGYSVSREKKERFSLILESASTNQTSMYLCASQDGQPGEAFFGQGTRLTVV.

Sample share makes this clone medium-sized (0.01 to 0.1%). The chain is built from TRBV27 and TRBJ1-2; D perhaps matches TRBD1 (6 bases). V gave up 2 bases and J gave up 2 bases, with 12 bases separating them. This CDR3 has 15 residues. The germline CDR1 and CDR2 sequences are MNHEY and SMNVEV (reference sequence). CDR3 residues: CASSLRGGGNYGYTF. DNA for the CDR3: TGTGCCAGCAGTTTACGAGGGGGGGGAAACTATGGCTACACCTTC.

The chain has TRBV10-1 and TRBJ1-1; D may be TRBD1 (6 bases). V was pared by 7 bases and J by 4 bases, with 28 bases between. The CDR3 spans 18 residues. Germline V gene sequence: CDR1 WNHNN, CDR2 SYGVQD (reference sequence). In nucleotides, the CDR3 is TGCGCCAGCAACCTTGAGGTAGAGACAGGCCCGGGGGGCACTGAAGCTTTCTTT. It translates to CASNLEVETGPGGTEAFF.

This clone is judged medium-sized. The junction differs from germline at one of its ends, possibly a read error. The J gene is TRBJ1-1, the V gene TRBV5-1; D is perhaps TRBD1 (6 bases). Germline CDR1 is SGHRS and CDR2 is YFSETQ. This CDR3 contains 15 residues. The CDR3 nucleotides read TGCGCCGGCAGCTTGGGGACAAGCCTGAACACTGAAGCTTTCTTT. As protein: CAGSLGTSLNTEAFF.

As regards this clone: Since no conserved phenylalanine or tryptophan closes the CDR3, a read error is the likely cause. The chain links TRBV19 to TRBJ2-7; D remains unclear. Per germline, CDR1 LNHDA and CDR2 SQIVND (reference sequence). The CDR3 covers 13 residues. CDR3 in DNA: TGTGCCAGTCGTATATACACCCAATACGAGCAGTACTGC. This encodes CASRIYTQYEQYC.

In its sample, this clone is medium-sized. The genes are TRBV27 and TRBJ2-5; D is unclear. CDR1 and CDR2 from the germline V gene are MNHEY and SMNVEV (reference sequence). V shed 0 bases and J shed 0 bases, with 2 bases lying between them. The CDR3 is 13 residues long. CDR3: CASSLSYQETQYF. CDR3 DNA: TGTGCCAGCAGTTTATCGTACCAAGAGACCCAGTACTTC.

This clone was seen a handful of times. The rearrangement uses TRBV6-4 and TRBJ2-7, with TRBD2 identical over 7 bases. The CDR3 consists of 14 residues. V lost 4 bases, J lost 1 base, and 4 bases stayed unmatched. Germline V gene lookup returns CDR1 MRHNA and CDR2 SNTAGT. Here the CDR3 DNA reads TGTGCCAGCAGTGTGGGGAGGGCGTCCTACGAGCAGTACTTC. Translating it yields CASSVGRASYEQYF.

Only a few counts were recorded for this clone. The CDR3 end shows no conserved phenylalanine or tryptophan, and so a read error is likely. The gene calls are TRBV7-6 and TRBJ2-7; 10 nucleotides match TRBD1. This CDR3 has 15 amino acids. Looked up from germline, CDR1 is SGHVS and CDR2 is FNYEAQ. Germline trimming cut 7 bases from V and 6 bases from J; bases unmatched to any gene: 12. The chain's CDR3 is CASNPSRDRGIEQYY. For the CDR3, the DNA is TGTGCCAGCAACCCCAGCCGGGACAGGGGTATCGAGCAGTACTAC.

V gene TRBV11-1 combines with J gene TRBJ2-1, with 12 bases matching TRBD2. Germline assignment: CDR1 SGHAT and CDR2 FQDESV (reference sequence). The trim removed 3 bases at V and 4 bases at J, leaving 1 base unmatched. CDR3 length equals 15 residues. The DNA of the CDR3 is TGTGCCAGCAGCTTGACTAGCGGGAGATACAATGAGCAGTTCTTC. It specifies CASSLTSGRYNEQFF.

This clone is labeled as medium-sized. The chain uses TRBV28 and TRBJ1-5; tentative D call: TRBD1 (6 bases). The germline CDR1 and CDR2 sequences are MDHEN and SYDVKM. Trimming left V 7 bases short and J 5 bases short, with 12 bases between. The CDR3 runs to 13 residues. The CDR3 sequence is CASTLKGDQPQHF. The CDR3 bases are TGTGCCAGCACCCTAAAGGGGGATCAGCCCCAGCATTTT.